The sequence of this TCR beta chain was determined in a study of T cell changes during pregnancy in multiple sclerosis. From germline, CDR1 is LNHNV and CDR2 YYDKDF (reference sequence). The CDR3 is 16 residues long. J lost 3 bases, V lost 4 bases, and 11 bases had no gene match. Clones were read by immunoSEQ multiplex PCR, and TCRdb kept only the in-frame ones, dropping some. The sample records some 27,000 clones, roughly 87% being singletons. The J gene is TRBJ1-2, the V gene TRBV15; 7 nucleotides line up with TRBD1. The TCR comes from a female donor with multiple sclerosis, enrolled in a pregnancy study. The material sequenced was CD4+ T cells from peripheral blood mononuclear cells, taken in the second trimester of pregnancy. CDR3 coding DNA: TGTGCCACCAGCACTCGGACAGGCCCCGATCACTATGGCTACACCTTC. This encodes CATSTRTGPDHYGYTF.